This TCR beta chain emerged from a study of draining lymph node invasion in breast cancer (dated by TCRdb to the early 2020s). With regard to the full study: Nodal metastasis was diagnosed by histology and cytokeratin immunohistochemistry, and confirmation was obtained by EpCAM/CD45 flow cytometry. Across breast cancer tissues, a separate targeted assay used bulk TCR-beta CDR3 sequencing to compare sorted memory regulatory T cells with memory conventional CD4 T cells. Each patient contributed matched non-invaded and tumor-invaded tumor-draining lymph nodes plus the primary tumor, profiled for both Treg and Tconv subsets. Lymph nodes from five or six patients were covered by the separate targeted TCR sequencing, and for three of those patients the primary tumors were sequenced as well.

The library was generated by bulk RNA-seq. These reads were obtained on an Illumina HiSeq 2500. In the source study's methods: For the separate targeted TCR-seq dataset, MiXCR version 2.1.5 with default parameters extracted and quantified CDR3 sequences from raw reads. The separate targeted TCR-seq dataset defined each TCR-beta clone by its combination of V gene, J gene and CDR3 sequence. In the separate targeted TCR-seq dataset, clones with fewer than three counts were first removed, after which only the 90% most strongly expressed clones per sample were kept. For each tissue in the separate targeted TCR-seq dataset, Treg-Tconv overlap was calculated by dividing the number of shared clones by the total number of Treg clones and multiplying by 100. TCRdb passed the public sequencing reads through fastp at Q25 and MiXCR, retaining productive beta sequences. Rows matching on CDR3 protein sequence are summarized as one entry with the most common DNA and genes. These V and J calls rely on TCRdb rather than the paper's analysis. Recorded for this sample are a few thousand distinct CDR3 sequences; approximately 78% of them occurred a single time. The ten most abundant clones make up about 1.8% of the sample.

What the authors observed across the whole study: Shared TCRs between Treg and Tconv subsets were considered suggestive but not proof of common clonal origin. Tracking of the top-100 tumor clones could be carried out in just a couple of patients. In the targeted TCR-seq data, Tregs appeared to be more clonally expanded than Tconvs in all tissues, and lower diversity was found for both subsets in tumor than in lymph nodes. Whether Treg conversion occurred in a given organ or whether converted Tregs recirculated between nodes and tumor could not be resolved from the data. Roughly 13-25% of Treg TCRs were shared with Tconvs per tissue, interpreted as suggesting peripheral Treg induction. Some of the top 100 tumor clones were detected in invaded and non-invaded nodes, suggesting recirculation between tumor and draining nodes.

Memory conventional CD4 T cells were sorted as CD4+ CD45RA- CD25- cells. Tumor-draining lymph nodes were classified as non-invaded or invaded according to absence or presence of metastatic tumor cells. Before staining and sorting, a Miltenyi Pan T Cell isolation kit was used to pre-enrich the T cells. Primary tumors were characterized by immunohistochemistry for estrogen receptor, progesterone receptor, HER2 and Ki-67. Fresh surgical tissue was processed within a few hours after surgery by being cut into small fragments. The tissue fragments were enzymatically digested with Liberase TL plus DNase for 15 to 20 minutes and then passed through a 40-micrometer strainer. Sorting used a BD FACS Aria II with roughly 96-99% purity, after DAPI live/dead staining. Sorted cells were lysed in TCL buffer, and RNA was purified with a Norgen Single Cell RNA purification kit including DNase treatment. A word on this clonotype: What antigen it recognizes has not been identified. Per-base qualities were not stored, and no clone one base away is much larger.

The germline V gene encodes CDR1 GTSNPN and CDR2 SVGIG (reference sequence). The CDR3 runs 13 residues from the cysteine to the phenylalanine. This entry keeps only the CDR3 DNA: 39 bases, framed from base 1. Between the V and J ends, shortened by 0 bases and 2 bases respectively, the junction contains 6 bases. The chain is encoded by TRBV30 joined to TRBJ2-3, with no reliable assignment of the D segment. The TCR comes from a female donor with luminal breast cancer. The sequencing sample was made of sorted memory CD4+ effector T cells from a lymph node. This specimen's cell subset or site label, per the study, means: CD45RA-negative sorted CD4+ T cells (memory Tconv or effector/memory Treg). For the CDR3, the sequence is CAWSVGITDTQYF. In nucleotides, the sequence is TGTGCCTGGAGTGTTGGTATCACAGATACGCAGTATTTT. Here the CDR3 is joined to the reference TRBV30 and TRBJ2-3 genes, and the full variable domain is: SQTIHQWPATLVQPVGSPLSLECTVEGTSNPNLYWYRQAAGRGLQLLFYSVGIGQISSEVPQNLSASRPQDRQFILSSKKLLLSDSGFYLCAWSVGITDTQYFGPGTRLTVL.